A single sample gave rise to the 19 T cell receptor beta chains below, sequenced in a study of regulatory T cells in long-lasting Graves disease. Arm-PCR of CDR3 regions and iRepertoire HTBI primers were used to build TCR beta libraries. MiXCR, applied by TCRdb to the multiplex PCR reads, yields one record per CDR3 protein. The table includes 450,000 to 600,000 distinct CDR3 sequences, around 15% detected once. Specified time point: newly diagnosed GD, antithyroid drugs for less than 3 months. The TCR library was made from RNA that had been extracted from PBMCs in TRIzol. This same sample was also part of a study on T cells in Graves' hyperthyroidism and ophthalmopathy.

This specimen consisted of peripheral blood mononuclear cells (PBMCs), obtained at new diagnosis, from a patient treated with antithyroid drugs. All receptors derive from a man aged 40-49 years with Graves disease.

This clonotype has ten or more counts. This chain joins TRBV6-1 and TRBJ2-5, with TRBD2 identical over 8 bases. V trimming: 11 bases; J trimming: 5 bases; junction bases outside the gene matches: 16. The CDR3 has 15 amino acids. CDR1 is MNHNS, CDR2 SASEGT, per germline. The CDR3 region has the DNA TGTGCCGACGGCGTGTACGGGAGGGCCGGTGAGACCCAGTACTTC. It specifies CADGVYGRAGETQYF.

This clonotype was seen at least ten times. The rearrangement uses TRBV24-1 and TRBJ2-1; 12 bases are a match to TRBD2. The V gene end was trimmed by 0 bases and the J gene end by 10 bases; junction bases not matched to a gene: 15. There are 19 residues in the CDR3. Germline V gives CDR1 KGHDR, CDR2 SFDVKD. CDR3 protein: CATSDLRQGASGRAGEQFF. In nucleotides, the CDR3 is TGTGCCACCAGTGATTTGCGACAGGGCGCTAGCGGGAGGGCCGGGGAGCAGTTCTTC.

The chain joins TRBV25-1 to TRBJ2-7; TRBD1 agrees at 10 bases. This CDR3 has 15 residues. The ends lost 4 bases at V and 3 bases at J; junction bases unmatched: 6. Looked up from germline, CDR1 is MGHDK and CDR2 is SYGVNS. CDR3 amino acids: CASSGGGTGDYEQYF. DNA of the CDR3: TGTGCCAGCAGTGGGGGGGGGACAGGGGACTACGAGCAGTACTTC.

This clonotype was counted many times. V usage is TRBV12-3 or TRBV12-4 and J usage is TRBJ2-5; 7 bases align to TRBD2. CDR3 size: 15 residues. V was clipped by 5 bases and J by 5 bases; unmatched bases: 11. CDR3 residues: CASSRPSGIYETQYF. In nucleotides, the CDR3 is TGTGCCAGCAGTAGGCCTAGCGGTATTTATGAGACCCAGTACTTC.

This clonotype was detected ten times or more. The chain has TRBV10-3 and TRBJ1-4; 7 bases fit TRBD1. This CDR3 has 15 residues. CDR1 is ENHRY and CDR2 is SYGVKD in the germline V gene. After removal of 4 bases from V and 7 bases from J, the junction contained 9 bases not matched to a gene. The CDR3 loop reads CAISARQGRGEKLFF. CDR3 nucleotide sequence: TGTGCCATCAGTGCCCGACAGGGAAGGGGTGAAAAACTGTTTTTT.

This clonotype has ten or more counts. In DNA form, the CDR3 reads TGCGCCAGCAGCTTGGTTTCGGTTAGCACAGATACGCAGTATTTT. It codes for CASSLVSVSTDTQYF. This chain links TRBV5-1 with TRBJ2-3; D gene uncertain. V gave up 0 bases and J gave up 0 bases, with 8 bases separating them. The CDR3 spans 15 residues. Germline V CDR1 and CDR2: SGHRS, YFSETQ.

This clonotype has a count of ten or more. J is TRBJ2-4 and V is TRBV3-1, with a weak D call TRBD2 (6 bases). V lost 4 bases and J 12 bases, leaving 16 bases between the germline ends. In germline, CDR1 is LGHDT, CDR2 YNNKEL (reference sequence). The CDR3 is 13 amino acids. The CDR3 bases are TGTGCCAGCAGCCCTCAGGCGGGGTCCCATCAGTACTTC. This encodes CASSPQAGSHQYF.

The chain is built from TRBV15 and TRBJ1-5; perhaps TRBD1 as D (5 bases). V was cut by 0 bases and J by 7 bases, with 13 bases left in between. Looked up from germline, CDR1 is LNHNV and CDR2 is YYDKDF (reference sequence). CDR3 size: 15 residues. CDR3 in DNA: TGTGCCACCAGCAGAGATGGGGCTGGGGGACAGCCCCAGCATTTT. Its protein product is CATSRDGAGGQPQHF. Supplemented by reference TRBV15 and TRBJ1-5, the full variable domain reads DAMVIQNPRYQVTQFGKPVTLSCSQTLNHNVMYWYQQKSSQAPKLLFHYYDKDFNNEADTPDNFQSRRPNTSFCFLDIRSPGLGDTAMYLCATSRDGAGGQPQHFGDGTRLSIL.

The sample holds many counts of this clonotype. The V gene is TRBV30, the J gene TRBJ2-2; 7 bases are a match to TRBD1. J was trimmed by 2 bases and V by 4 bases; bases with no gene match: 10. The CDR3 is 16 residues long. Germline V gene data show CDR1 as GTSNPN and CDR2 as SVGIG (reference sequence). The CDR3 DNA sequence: TGTGCCTGGACCAAAAGGAGAGGGGGCAACACCGGGGAGCTGTTTTTT. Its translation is CAWTKRRGGNTGELFF.

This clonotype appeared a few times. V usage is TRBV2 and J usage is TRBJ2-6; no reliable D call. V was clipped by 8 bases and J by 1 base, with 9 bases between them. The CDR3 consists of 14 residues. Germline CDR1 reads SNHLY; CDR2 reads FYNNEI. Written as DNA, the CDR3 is TGTGCCAGCCCGACCGAATCTGGGGCCAACGTCCTGACTTTC. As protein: CASPTESGANVLTF.

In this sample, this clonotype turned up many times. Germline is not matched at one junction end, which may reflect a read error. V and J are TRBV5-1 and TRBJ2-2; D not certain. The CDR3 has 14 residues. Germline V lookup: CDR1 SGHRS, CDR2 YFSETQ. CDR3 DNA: TGCGCCAGCAGCTACGGAGACACGACCGCGGAGCTGTTTTTT. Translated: CASSYGDTTAELFF.

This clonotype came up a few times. The CDR3 is CSARTSGSSEQYF. The CDR3 nucleotides read TGCAGTGCTAGGACTAGCGGGAGTTCCGAGCAGTACTTC. The chain couples TRBV20-1 to TRBJ2-7, with TRBD2 identical over 12 bases. Germline loops: CDR1 DFQATT, CDR2 SNEGSKA (reference sequence). V lost 3 bases, J lost 6 bases, and 3 bases stayed unmatched. The CDR3 sequence is 13 residues long.

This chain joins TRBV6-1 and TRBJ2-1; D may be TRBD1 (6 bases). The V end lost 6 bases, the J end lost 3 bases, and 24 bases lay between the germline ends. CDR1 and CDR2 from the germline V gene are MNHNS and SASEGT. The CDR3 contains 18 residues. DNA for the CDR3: TGTGCCAGCAGAGGTCCGGGACAAAGAGAATCAATCTACAATGAGCAGTTCTTC. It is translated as CASRGPGQRESIYNEQFF.

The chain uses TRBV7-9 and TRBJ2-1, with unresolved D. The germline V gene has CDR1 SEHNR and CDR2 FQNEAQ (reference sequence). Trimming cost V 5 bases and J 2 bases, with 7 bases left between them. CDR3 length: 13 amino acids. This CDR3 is CASSHPAYNEQFF. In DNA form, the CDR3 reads TGTGCCAGCAGCCACCCAGCCTACAATGAGCAGTTCTTC.

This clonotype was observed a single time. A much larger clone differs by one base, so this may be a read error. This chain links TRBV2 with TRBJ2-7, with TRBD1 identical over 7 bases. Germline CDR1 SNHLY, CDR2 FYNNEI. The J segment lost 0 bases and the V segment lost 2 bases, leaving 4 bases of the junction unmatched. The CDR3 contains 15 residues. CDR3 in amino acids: CASSETGTASYEQYF. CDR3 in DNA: TGTGCCAGCAGTGAAACCGGGACAGCCTCCTACGAGCAGTACTTC.

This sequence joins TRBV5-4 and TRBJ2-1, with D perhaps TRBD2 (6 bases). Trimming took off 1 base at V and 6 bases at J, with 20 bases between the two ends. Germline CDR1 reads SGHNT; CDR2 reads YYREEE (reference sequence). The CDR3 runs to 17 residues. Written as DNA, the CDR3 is TGTGCCAGCAGCTTGAAGGAGGGTTTTAACGTCGGCAATGAGCAGTTCTTC. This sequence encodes CASSLKEGFNVGNEQFF.

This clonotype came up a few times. The CDR3 loop reads CASSREFRNTEAFF. In DNA, the CDR3 is TGTGCCAGCAGCCGGGAGTTCAGAAACACTGAAGCTTTCTTT. The chain uses TRBV2 and TRBJ1-1, with D uncertain. The ends were cut back, 6 bases at V and 2 bases at J, with 13 bases in the middle. CDR3 size: 14 residues. CDR1 is SNHLY, CDR2 FYNNEI, per germline.

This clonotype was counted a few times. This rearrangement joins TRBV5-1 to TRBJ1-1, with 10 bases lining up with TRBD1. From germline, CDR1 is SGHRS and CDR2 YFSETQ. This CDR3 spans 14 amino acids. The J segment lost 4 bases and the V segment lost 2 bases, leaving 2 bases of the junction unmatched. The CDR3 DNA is TGCGCCAGCAGCTTATGGACAGGGGGCACTGAAGCTTTCTTT. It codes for CASSLWTGGTEAFF.

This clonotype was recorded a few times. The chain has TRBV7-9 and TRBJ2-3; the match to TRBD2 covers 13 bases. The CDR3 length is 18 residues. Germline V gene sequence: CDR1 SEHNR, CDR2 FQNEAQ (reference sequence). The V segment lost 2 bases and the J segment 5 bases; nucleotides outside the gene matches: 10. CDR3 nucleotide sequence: TGTGCCAGCAGCTTACCGCCTAGACTAGCGGGAGGCAGAGATACGCAGTATTTT. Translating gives CASSLPPRLAGGRDTQYF. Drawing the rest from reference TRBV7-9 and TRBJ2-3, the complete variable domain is DTGVSQNPRHKITKRGQNVTFRCDPISEHNRLYWYRQTLGQGPEFLTYFQNEAQLEKSRLLSDRFSAERPKGSFSTLEIQRTEQGDSAMYLCASSLPPRLAGGRDTQYFGPGTRLTVL.